This paragraph reports one T cell receptor (beta chain). The sample is drawn from a study of blood T cell repertoires in COVID-19. Study-level background: The analysed material was cDNA or gDNA that came from T cells, B-cell-depleted T cells, or PBMCs.

CDR1 and CDR2 (germline): KGHSH, LQKENI. The V end was cut by 3 bases, the J end by 0 bases, with 9 bases between. The CDR3 sequence is 15 residues long. In the authors' methods: Amplifying reference gene primers gave estimates of nucleated cell counts. Repertoires were generated with immunoSEQ multiplex PCR, while TCRdb's copy carries only in-frame clones and drops some. V, J and clone size were drawn from that table, and D and trimming were deduced from the DNA. This table has tens of thousands of clones, around 80% appearing once. This chain uses TRBV18 with TRBJ2-1; D perhaps matches TRBD2 (6 bases). The sequence derives from a human donor in a cohort sampled during active COVID-19. Sequenced sample: peripheral blood. The CDR3 is CASSPGLSSYNEQFF. The CDR3 coding sequence is TGTGCCAGCTCACCGGGACTGAGCTCCTACAATGAGCAGTTCTTC.